Shown below are 13 T cell receptor beta chains from a single sample sequenced in a study of cytomegalovirus exposure and HLA in healthy donors. 13 Jbeta primers and 60 Vbeta primers were used for the PCR. Measured with immunoSEQ multiplex PCR; TCRdb has only the in-frame clones, and not every one. The sample records about 170,000 clones, just over 75% being singletons. Material for sequencing was PBMCs. Receptors were obtained from a woman between 25 and 40 years old in good health and CMV-seropositive.

This clone is a singleton in its sample. The V and J genes are TRBV5-6 and TRBJ1-2, with unresolved D. The ends were cut back, 1 base at V and 8 bases at J, with 9 bases in the middle. The CDR3 is 12 amino acids. Germline V gene data show CDR1 as SGHDT and CDR2 as YYEEEE. This CDR3 is CASSLSPGGYTF. CDR3 coding DNA: TGTGCCAGCAGCTTGAGTCCGGGGGGCTACACCTTC. The full variable domain, rest sourced from reference TRBV5-6 and TRBJ1-2, is DAGVTQSPTHLIKTRGQQVTLRCSPKSGHDTVSWYQQALGQGPQFIFQYYEEEERQRGNFPDRFSGHQFPNYSSELNVNALLLGDSALYLCASSLSPGGYTFGSGTRLTVV.

This chain links TRBV19 with TRBJ1-2, with unresolved D. The V end lost 0 bases, the J end lost 3 bases, and 17 bases lay between the germline ends. CDR3 length: 17 amino acids. Looked up from germline, CDR1 is LNHDA and CDR2 is SQIVND (reference sequence). The CDR3 sequence: CASSIDRGARMDYGYTF. The CDR3 DNA reads as TGTGCCAGTAGTATAGATCGTGGAGCTCGAATGGACTATGGCTACACCTTC.

The V and J genes are TRBV7-9 and TRBJ1-3; D may be TRBD1 (6 bases). The germline V gene has CDR1 SEHNR and CDR2 FQNEAQ (reference sequence). The ends were cut back, 1 base at V and 0 bases at J, with 16 bases in the middle. The CDR3 covers 18 residues. The CDR3 spells CASSLVRFGQNSGNTIYF. The CDR3 nucleotides read TGTGCCAGCAGCTTAGTAAGGTTTGGACAGAACTCTGGAAACACCATATATTTT.

The chain joins TRBV28 to TRBJ2-7; D perhaps matches TRBD2 (6 bases). CDR1 is MDHEN, CDR2 SYDVKM, per germline. Trimming shortened V by 7 bases and J by 1 base, and 14 bases separated the two germline ends. The CDR3 contains 14 residues. CDR3 region: CASKVSGPSYEQYF. The CDR3 coding sequence is TGTGCCAGCAAAGTTAGCGGCCCGTCCTACGAGCAGTACTTC.

The chain is built from TRBV2 and TRBJ2-3, with D hard to call. V was cut by 2 bases and J by 6 bases, with 12 bases left in between. The germline CDR1 and CDR2 sequences are SNHLY and FYNNEI. CDR3 length: 14 amino acids. DNA for the CDR3: TGTGCCAGCAGTGAATGGCAGAATGTCGATACGCAGTATTTT. Its translation: CASSEWQNVDTQYF.

The chain couples TRBV19 to TRBJ2-3; perhaps TRBD1 as D (5 bases). The CDR3 spans 16 residues. Per germline, CDR1 LNHDA and CDR2 SQIVND (reference sequence). V dropped 6 bases and J dropped 0 bases, with 16 bases sitting between them. CDR3 sequence (DNA): TGTGCCAGTAGCCTCTCGACAGCCTCTAGCACAGATACGCAGTATTTT. It encodes CASSLSTASSTDTQYF.

The CDR3 here is CASSSSGEQFF. As DNA, the CDR3 is TGTGCCAGCAGTTCTAGCGGTGAGCAGTTCTTC. The genes are TRBV28 and TRBJ2-1, with 7 bases fitting TRBD2. The CDR3 sequence is 11 residues long. The V gene's germline CDR1 is MDHEN and CDR2 SYDVKM. The trim removed 4 bases at V and 9 bases at J, leaving 0 bases unmatched.

V is TRBV29-1 and J is TRBJ1-5; D not resolved. Germline-derived CDR1 and CDR2 are SQVTM and ANQGSEA. The CDR3 has 13 residues. Between the trimmed V and J ends, which lost 4 bases and 6 bases, there was a span of 13 bases. The DNA for the CDR3 is TGCAGCGTTGCCGGTGAGGGTGGTCAGCCCCAGCATTTT. It specifies CSVAGEGGQPQHF.

The chain's CDR3 is CASSEAGVRSGANVLTF. DNA of the CDR3: TGTGCCAGCAGTGAAGCAGGGGTCAGGTCTGGGGCCAACGTCCTGACTTTC. The chain joins TRBV2 to TRBJ2-6; D perhaps matches TRBD1 (5 bases). Trimming cost V 0 bases and J 1 base, with 10 bases left between them. The CDR3 sequence is 17 residues long. The V gene's germline CDR1 is SNHLY and CDR2 FYNNEI.

J is TRBJ1-3 and V is TRBV7-2; 9 bases align to TRBD1. Germline trimming cut 4 bases from V and 2 bases from J; bases unmatched to any gene: 3. The germline V gene encodes CDR1 SGHTA and CDR2 FQGNSA. The CDR3 runs 15 residues. CDR3 amino acids: CASSSRQGAGNTIYF. The CDR3 DNA reads TGTGCCAGCAGCTCCAGACAGGGGGCTGGAAACACCATATATTTT.

The chain uses TRBV4-1 and TRBJ2-7; D gene uncertain. This CDR3 contains 15 residues. Per germline, CDR1 MGHRA and CDR2 YSYEKL. Trimming stripped 1 base from V and 2 bases from J, with 12 bases between. The CDR3 nucleotides are TGCGCCAGCAGCCAAGCCCCAGGCAGCACCTACGAGCAGTACTTC. Protein sequence: CASSQAPGSTYEQYF.

J is TRBJ1-1 and V is TRBV6-5; 9 bases match TRBD1. The CDR3 has 15 amino acids. The trim removed 4 bases at V and 1 base at J, leaving 4 bases unmatched. Looked up from germline, CDR1 is MNHEY and CDR2 is SVGAGI. The CDR3 DNA sequence: TGTGCCAGCAGTTGGTGGGGACAGGGGAACACTGAAGCTTTCTTT. Translated: CASSWWGQGNTEAFF.

The chain joins TRBV5-1 to TRBJ2-2, with 7 positions matching TRBD1. CDR3 length equals 15 residues. CDR1 and CDR2 from the germline V gene are SGHRS and YFSETQ. V trimming: 5 bases; J trimming: 0 bases; junction bases outside the gene matches: 4. CDR3 sequence reads: CASRTGPANTGELFF. DNA of the CDR3: TGCGCCAGCAGGACAGGGCCCGCGAACACCGGGGAGCTGTTTTTT.